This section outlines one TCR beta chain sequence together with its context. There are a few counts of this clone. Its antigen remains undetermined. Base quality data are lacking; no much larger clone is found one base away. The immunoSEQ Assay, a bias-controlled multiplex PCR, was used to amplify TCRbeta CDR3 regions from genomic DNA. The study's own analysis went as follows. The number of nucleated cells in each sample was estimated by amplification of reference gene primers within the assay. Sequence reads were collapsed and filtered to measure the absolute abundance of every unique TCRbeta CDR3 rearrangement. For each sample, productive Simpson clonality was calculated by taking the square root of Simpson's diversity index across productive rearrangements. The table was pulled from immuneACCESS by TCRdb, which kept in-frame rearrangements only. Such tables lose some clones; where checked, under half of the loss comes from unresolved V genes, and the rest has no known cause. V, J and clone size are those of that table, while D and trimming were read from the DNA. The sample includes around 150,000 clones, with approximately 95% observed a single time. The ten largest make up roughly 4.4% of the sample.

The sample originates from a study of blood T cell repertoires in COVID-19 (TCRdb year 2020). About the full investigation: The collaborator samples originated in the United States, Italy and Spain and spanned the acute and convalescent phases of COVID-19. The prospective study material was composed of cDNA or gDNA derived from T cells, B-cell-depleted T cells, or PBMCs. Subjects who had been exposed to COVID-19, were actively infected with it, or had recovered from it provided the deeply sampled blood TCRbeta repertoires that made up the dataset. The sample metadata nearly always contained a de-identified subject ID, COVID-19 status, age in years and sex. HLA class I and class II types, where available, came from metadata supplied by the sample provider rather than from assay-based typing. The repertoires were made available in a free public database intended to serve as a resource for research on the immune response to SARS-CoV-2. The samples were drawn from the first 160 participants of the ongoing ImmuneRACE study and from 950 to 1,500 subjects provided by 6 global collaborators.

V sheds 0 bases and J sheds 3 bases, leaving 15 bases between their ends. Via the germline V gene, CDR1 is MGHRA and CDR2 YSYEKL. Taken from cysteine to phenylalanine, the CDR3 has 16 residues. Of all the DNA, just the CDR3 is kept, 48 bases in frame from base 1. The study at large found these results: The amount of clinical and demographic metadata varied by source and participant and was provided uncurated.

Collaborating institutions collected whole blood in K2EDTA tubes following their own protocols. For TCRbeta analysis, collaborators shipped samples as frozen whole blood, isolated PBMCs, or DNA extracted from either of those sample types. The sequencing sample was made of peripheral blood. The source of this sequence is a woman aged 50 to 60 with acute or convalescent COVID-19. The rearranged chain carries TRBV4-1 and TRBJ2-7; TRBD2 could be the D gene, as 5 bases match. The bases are TGCGCCAGCAGCCAAGATCAGTCGGGGAGTAGCTACGAGCAGTACTTC. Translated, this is CASSQDQSGSSYEQYF.